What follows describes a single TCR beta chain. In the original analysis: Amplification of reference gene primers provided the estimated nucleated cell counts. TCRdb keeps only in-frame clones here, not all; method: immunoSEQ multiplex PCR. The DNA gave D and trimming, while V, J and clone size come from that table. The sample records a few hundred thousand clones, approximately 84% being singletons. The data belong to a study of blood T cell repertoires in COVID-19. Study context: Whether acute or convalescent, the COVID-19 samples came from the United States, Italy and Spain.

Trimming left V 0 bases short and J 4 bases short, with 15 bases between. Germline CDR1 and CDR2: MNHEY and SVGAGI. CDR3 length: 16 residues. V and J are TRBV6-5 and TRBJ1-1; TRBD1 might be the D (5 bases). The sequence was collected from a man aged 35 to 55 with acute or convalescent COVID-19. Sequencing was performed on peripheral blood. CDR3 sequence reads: CASSYSRSRGATEAFF. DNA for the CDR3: TGTGCCAGCAGTTACTCGAGAAGTAGGGGCGCCACTGAAGCTTTCTTT.